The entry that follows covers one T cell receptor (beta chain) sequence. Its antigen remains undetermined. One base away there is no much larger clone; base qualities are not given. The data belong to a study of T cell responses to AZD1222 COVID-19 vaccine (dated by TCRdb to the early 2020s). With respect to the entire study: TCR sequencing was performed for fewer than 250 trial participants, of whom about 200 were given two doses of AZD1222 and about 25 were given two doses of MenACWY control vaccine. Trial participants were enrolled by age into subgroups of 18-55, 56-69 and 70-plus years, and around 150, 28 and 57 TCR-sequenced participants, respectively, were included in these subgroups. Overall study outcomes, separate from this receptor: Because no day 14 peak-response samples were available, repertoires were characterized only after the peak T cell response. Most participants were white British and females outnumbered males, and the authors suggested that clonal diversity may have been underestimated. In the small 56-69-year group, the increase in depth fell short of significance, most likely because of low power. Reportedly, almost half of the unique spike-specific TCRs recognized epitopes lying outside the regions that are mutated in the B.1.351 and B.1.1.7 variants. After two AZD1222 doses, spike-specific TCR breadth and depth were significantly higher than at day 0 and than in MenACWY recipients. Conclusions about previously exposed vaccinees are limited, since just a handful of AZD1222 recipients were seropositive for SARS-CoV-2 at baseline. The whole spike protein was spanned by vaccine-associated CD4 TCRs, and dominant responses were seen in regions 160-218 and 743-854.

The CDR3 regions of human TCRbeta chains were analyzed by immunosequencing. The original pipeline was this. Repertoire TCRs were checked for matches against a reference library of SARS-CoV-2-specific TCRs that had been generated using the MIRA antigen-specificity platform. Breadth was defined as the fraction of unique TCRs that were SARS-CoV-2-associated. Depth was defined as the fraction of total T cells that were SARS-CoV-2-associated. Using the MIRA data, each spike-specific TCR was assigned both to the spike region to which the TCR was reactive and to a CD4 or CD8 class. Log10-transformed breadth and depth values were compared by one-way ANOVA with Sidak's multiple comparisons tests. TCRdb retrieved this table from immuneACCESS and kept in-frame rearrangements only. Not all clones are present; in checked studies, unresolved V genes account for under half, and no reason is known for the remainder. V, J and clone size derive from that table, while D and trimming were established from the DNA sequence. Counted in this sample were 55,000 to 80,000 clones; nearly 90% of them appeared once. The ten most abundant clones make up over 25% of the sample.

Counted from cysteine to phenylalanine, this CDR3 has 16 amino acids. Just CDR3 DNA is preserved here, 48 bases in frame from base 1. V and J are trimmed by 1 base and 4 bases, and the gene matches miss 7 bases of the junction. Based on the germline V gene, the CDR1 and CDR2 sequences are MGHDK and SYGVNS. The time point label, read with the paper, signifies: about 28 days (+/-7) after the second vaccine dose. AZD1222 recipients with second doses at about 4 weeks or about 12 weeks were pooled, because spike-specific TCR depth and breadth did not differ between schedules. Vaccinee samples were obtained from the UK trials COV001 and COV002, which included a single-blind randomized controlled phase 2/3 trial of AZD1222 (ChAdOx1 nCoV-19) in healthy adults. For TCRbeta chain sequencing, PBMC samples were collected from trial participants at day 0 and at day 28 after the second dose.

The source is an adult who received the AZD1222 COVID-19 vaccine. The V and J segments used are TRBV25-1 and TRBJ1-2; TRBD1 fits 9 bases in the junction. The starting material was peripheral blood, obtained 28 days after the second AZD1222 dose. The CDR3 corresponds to CASSEWEGGQGYGYTF. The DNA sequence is TGTGCCAGCAGTGAATGGGAAGGGGGACAGGGCTATGGCTACACCTTC.